This T cell receptor (beta chain) came from a study of Ad26.COV2.S vaccination and SARS-CoV-2 variants. This clone has only one observation. Antigen unknown. Other nucleotide sequences in the sample specify the same CDR3. Study results and limitations: Placebo and vaccine recipients had non-spike TCR breadth that was similar. The authors reported substantial breadth in spike-specific CD8+ and CD4+ T cell responses after vaccination.

Profiling relied on immunoSEQ multiplex PCR, and the TCRdb table lists in-frame clones only, not all of them. The sample yields about 420,000 clones, approximately 88% seen once. The treatment was: 15 to 20 received Ad26.COV2.S at low or high dose, single or two shots; roughly five received placebo; per-sample allocation not given. Collection of the samples took place on day 63 after the first injection of vaccine or placebo. The donor was a Boston adult aged 18-55 years. In the vaccine, an Ad26 vector expressed the SARS-CoV-2 spike of the Wuhan strain. The CDR3 covers 13 residues. Germline CDR1 and CDR2: LGHDT and YNNKEL (reference sequence). Trimming left V 0 bases short and J 4 bases short, with 4 bases between.

Source: peripheral blood, taken in a trial of Ad26.COV2.S vaccine versus placebo. The clonotype comes from a person between 18 and 65 years old who received the Ad26.COV2.S COVID-19 vaccine or a placebo. The V call is TRBV3-1 (or the pseudogene TRBV3-2), the J call TRBJ1-5; no definite D call. The CDR3 spells CASSQDRNQPQHF. DNA of the CDR3: TGTGCCAGCAGCCAAGATAGGAATCAGCCCCAGCATTTT.